The entry below describes one T cell receptor beta chain. Its antigen is still unknown. Here immunoSEQ multiplex PCR was the method, and the copy in TCRdb shows in-frame clones only, minus some. Among some 48,000 clones listed, 75% to 80% were seen once. The CDR3 sequence is 16 residues long. With 4 bases removed from V and 7 bases from J, the gap between germline ends came to 20 bases. Germline V gene data show CDR1 as MDHEN and CDR2 as SYDVKM. These data originate in a study of OX40 agonist ivuxolimab in advanced cancers. Study at large: Partial responses, seen in three patients, involved one hepatocellular carcinoma and two cutaneous melanomas. Findings of the study overall: CD4+ and CD8+ T cells in blood underwent clonal expansion by week 6 at 0.1 to 3.0 mg/kg. CD4+ T cells averaged fewer expanded clones than CD8+ T cells.

The source is an adult with an advanced solid tumor such as melanoma, head and neck, liver or kidney cancer. Sequencing was performed on CD4+ or CD8+ T cells sorted from blood, taken in a trial of the OX40 agonist ivuxolimab. The rearrangement links TRBV28 to TRBJ2-1; D is perhaps TRBD1 (6 bases). CDR3 loop: CASSSWTARAGNEQFF. The CDR3 DNA reads TGTGCCAGCAGTTCTTGGACAGCTAGGGCAGGTAATGAGCAGTTCTTC.